One and the same sample provided the 5 T cell receptor beta chains below, sequenced in a study of blood T cell repertoires in COVID-19. TCRdb's table, derived via immunoSEQ multiplex PCR, lists solely in-frame clones and lacks some. The sample lists around 100,000 clones, 88% seen once, with roughly 4.6% in the top ten. The material sequenced was peripheral blood. These receptors all come from a human donor in a cohort sampled during active COVID-19.

Only one count was recorded for this clone. The V gene is TRBV27, the J gene TRBJ2-7, with 11 positions matching TRBD2. The CDR3 has 16 residues. CDR1 is MNHEY, CDR2 SMNVEV, per germline (reference sequence). V trimming: 5 bases; J trimming: 2 bases; junction bases outside the gene matches: 8. The CDR3 loop reads CASSVLAGVGAYEQYF. The CDR3 nucleotides read TGTGCCAGCAGTGTACTAGCGGGGGTGGGAGCCTACGAGCAGTACTTC.

The chain links TRBV11-2 to TRBJ2-2, with no clear D. The germline gives CDR1 SGHAT, CDR2 FQNNGV. Trimming removed 0 bases at V and 4 bases at J, with 6 bases between. This CDR3 has 14 amino acids. CDR3 region: CASSLDRVTGELFF. As DNA, the CDR3 is TGTGCCAGCAGCTTAGATCGGGTCACCGGGGAGCTGTTTTTT. Looking up the rest from reference TRBV11-2 and TRBJ2-2 gives the full variable domain: EAGVAQSPRYKIIEKRQSVAFWCNPISGHATLYWYQQILGQGPKLLIQFQNNGVVDDSQLPKDRFSAERLKGVDSTLKIQPAKLEDSAVYLCASSLDRVTGELFFGEGSRLTVL.

This clone was observed a single time. The J gene is TRBJ2-3, the V gene TRBV13; 12 positions match TRBD1. Germline lookup yields CDR1 PRHDT and CDR2 FYEKMQ (reference sequence). CDR3 length: 17 residues. The junction had 6 bases not matched to a gene; V was cut back by 2 bases and J by 3 bases. The CDR3 region is CASSLQGQGASTDTQYF. The CDR3 nucleotides read TGTGCCAGCAGCTTACAGGGACAGGGGGCGTCAACAGATACGCAGTATTTT.

CDR3 amino acids: CASSPKGPGMNYEQYF. In DNA, the CDR3 is TGTGCCAGCTCACCAAAGGGGCCAGGGATGAACTACGAGCAGTACTTC. J is TRBJ2-7 and V is TRBV18; D might be TRBD1 (5 bases). With 2 bases removed from V and 3 bases from J, the gap between germline ends came to 17 bases. This CDR3 contains 16 residues. Germline CDR1 reads KGHSH; CDR2 reads LQKENI. The full variable domain, with the rest looked up from reference TRBV18 and TRBJ2-7, is NAGVMQNPRHLVRRRGQEARLRCSPMKGHSHVYWYRQLPEEGLKFMVYLQKENIIDESGMPKERFSAEFPKEGPSILRIQQVVRGDSAAYFCASSPKGPGMNYEQYFGPGTRLTVT.

This clone appeared a few times. J is TRBJ2-5 and V is TRBV5-1, with 8 bases identical to TRBD1. The CDR3 covers 14 residues. With 3 bases clipped from V and 3 bases from J, the junction kept 4 bases outside the gene matches. Germline V gene data show CDR1 as SGHRS and CDR2 as YFSETQ. The CDR3 loop reads CASSSGQGKETQYF. CDR3 bases: TGCGCCAGCAGCTCAGGACAGGGTAAAGAGACCCAGTACTTC.